A single sample gave rise to the 22 T cell receptor beta chains below, sequenced in a study of regulatory T cells in long-lasting Graves disease. Combining iRepertoire HTBI primers with Arm-PCR of CDR3 regions, the authors built TCR beta libraries. MiXCR, applied by TCRdb to the multiplex PCR reads, yields one record per CDR3 protein. This sample has 300,000 to 400,000 distinct CDR3 sequences, with about a sixth found just once. Noted time point: newly diagnosed GD, antithyroid drugs for less than 3 months. Researchers made the TCR library from RNA that was extracted from PBMCs. These same data were also listed under a study on T cells in Graves' hyperthyroidism and ophthalmopathy.

The material was peripheral blood mononuclear cells (PBMCs), obtained at new diagnosis, from a patient treated with antithyroid drugs. The receptors stem from a man between 40 and 49 years old with Graves disease.

This clonotype was counted a few times. This chain joins TRBV27 and TRBJ1-6, with 8 bases fitting TRBD1. The CDR3 loop spans 15 amino acids. The junction had 11 bases not matched to a gene; V was cut back by 6 bases and J by 10 bases. Germline CDR1 MNHEY, CDR2 SMNVEV (reference sequence). DNA of the CDR3: TGTGCCAGCAGCCTCCTCGACAGGGGAGAGTCACCCCTCCACTTT. This sequence encodes CASSLLDRGESPLHF.

The table lists this clonotype with many counts. The V gene is TRBV2, the J gene TRBJ2-1, with D perhaps matching TRBD2 (6 bases). Trimming took 8 bases from V and 0 from J, leaving 8 bases between them. The CDR3 runs to 13 residues. Germline values: CDR1 SNHLY, CDR2 FYNNEI. The CDR3: CASQDYSYNEQFF. The CDR3 DNA follows: TGTGCCAGCCAGGACTACTCCTACAATGAGCAGTTCTTC.

This clonotype has more than one count but fewer than ten. The chain combines TRBV6-2 or TRBV6-3 with TRBJ2-5; 7 nucleotides match TRBD1. From germline, CDR1 is MNHEY and CDR2 SVGEGT. The junction had 4 bases not matched to a gene; V was cut back by 6 bases and J by 0 bases. CDR3 length: 14 residues. The CDR3 region is CASSKTGDQETQYF. For the CDR3, the DNA is TGTGCCAGCAGCAAAACAGGGGACCAAGAGACCCAGTACTTC.

This clonotype was observed many times. This sequence joins TRBV7-2 and TRBJ2-3; 8 bases agree with TRBD2. The J segment lost 5 bases and the V segment lost 6 bases, leaving 7 bases of the junction unmatched. CDR1 SGHTA and CDR2 FQGNSA come from the germline V gene. CDR3 length equals 14 residues. The CDR3, as DNA: TGTGCCAGCAGTCTTAGCGGGGTATTAGATACGCAGTATTTT. Amino acids: CASSLSGVLDTQYF.

V and J are TRBV20-1 and TRBJ1-3, with D unresolved. The V gene's germline CDR1 is DFQATT and CDR2 SNEGSKA (reference sequence). V was clipped by 2 bases and J by 0 bases, with 8 bases between them. The CDR3 is 14 residues long. CDR3 loop: CSARQPHSGNTIYF. CDR3 DNA: TGCAGTGCTAGACAGCCCCACTCTGGAAACACCATATATTTT.

Ten or more counts support this clonotype. V usage is TRBV7-2 and J usage is TRBJ1-4; TRBD1 matches at 7 bases. The CDR3 covers 15 residues. Per the germline V gene, CDR1 is SGHTA and CDR2 is FQGNSA. Trimming at V came to 5 bases and at J to 5 bases, leaving 8 bases not matched to a gene. This CDR3 reads CASSGRTGENEKLFF. CDR3 DNA sequence: TGTGCCAGCAGCGGCCGTACAGGGGAAAATGAAAAACTGTTTTTT.

With regard to this clonotype: A much larger clone lies one base from this, so it may be a read error. CDR3 amino acids: CASQTGSPIQETQYF. The DNA of the CDR3 is TGTGCCAGCCAAACGGGGTCTCCTATCCAAGAGACCCAGTACTTC. The chain uses TRBV6-2 or TRBV6-3 and TRBJ2-5; possibly TRBD2 for D (5 bases). Trimming left V 8 bases short and J 1 base short, with 17 bases between. Germline CDR1 reads MNHEY; CDR2 reads SVGEGT. The CDR3 runs to 15 residues.

This clonotype was seen repeatedly, ten times or more. As DNA, the CDR3 is TGTGCCAGCAGCTTAGTAGCGGGGGGCCTACTGCGAATCTTAAACTACGAGCAGTACTTC. Translated, it gives CASSLVAGGLLRILNYEQYF. The chain carries TRBV11-2 and TRBJ2-7, with TRBD2 identical over 10 bases. Per germline, CDR1 SGHAT and CDR2 FQNNGV. V lost 1 base and J lost 3; bases outside the gene matches: 18. This CDR3 comprises 20 residues.

This clonotype appeared a few times. This sequence joins TRBV6-2 or TRBV6-3 and TRBJ2-2; tentatively, D is TRBD1 (6 bases). The CDR3 is 14 amino acids. Between the trimmed V and J ends, which lost 6 bases and 4 bases, there was a span of 12 bases. Germline assignment: CDR1 MNHEY and CDR2 SVGEGT. The CDR3 region is CASRTGRSTGELFF. The CDR3 DNA reads TGTGCCAGCAGGACAGGCCGGAGCACCGGGGAGCTGTTTTTT.

At least ten counts were recorded for this clonotype. The chain uses TRBV2 and TRBJ2-7; D is undetermined. V was clipped by 4 bases and J by 0 bases, with 10 bases between them. This CDR3 is 14 amino acids long. The germline gives CDR1 SNHLY, CDR2 FYNNEI. The CDR3 sequence is CASSVDKSSYEQYF. In DNA, the CDR3 is TGTGCCAGCAGTGTAGACAAGAGCTCCTACGAGCAGTACTTC.

A remark on this clonotype: A much more abundant neighbour one base away suggests this may be a read error. The chain carries TRBV4-2 and TRBJ2-3; 9 bases agree with TRBD2. With the DNA end fitting TRBJ2-7 better, the J assignment may be wrong. The CDR3 sequence is 16 residues long. CDR1 and CDR2 from the germline V gene are LGHNA and YNFKEQ. This CDR3 is CASSKTGTSSSDEQYF. In nucleotides, the CDR3 is TGTGCCAGCAGCAAGACCGGGACTAGCTCTTCGGATGAGCAGTACTTC.

This clonotype was picked up many times. The V gene is TRBV18, the J gene TRBJ2-7, with D perhaps matching TRBD2 (5 bases). In germline, CDR1 is KGHSH, CDR2 LQKENI. This CDR3 is built from 16 residues. V was pared by 3 bases and J by 2 bases, with 17 bases between. For the CDR3, the DNA is TGTGCCAGCTCACCCAGCGGTCCCGGGCCTACCTACGAGCAGTACTTC. It yields the protein CASSPSGPGPTYEQYF.

In this sample, this clonotype turned up many times. This chain joins TRBV2 and TRBJ2-1; no reliable D call. The V end lost 4 bases, the J end lost 7 bases, and 17 bases lay between the germline ends. There are 15 residues in the CDR3. Germline lookup yields CDR1 SNHLY and CDR2 FYNNEI. The CDR3 here is CASSATDGLINEQFF. Written as DNA, the CDR3 is TGTGCCAGCAGTGCCACGGACGGTTTGATTAATGAGCAGTTCTTC.

This clonotype was counted a few times. The chain combines TRBV6-1 with TRBJ1-2, with 7 positions matching TRBD1. Germline V lookup: CDR1 MNHNS, CDR2 SASEGT. J lost 0 bases, V lost 8 bases, and 9 bases had no gene match. The CDR3 sequence is 15 residues long. CDR3: CASEHRDSTNYGYTF. In DNA form, the CDR3 reads TGTGCCAGCGAACACCGGGACAGTACTAACTATGGCTACACCTTC.

This clonotype was observed at least ten times. This sequence joins TRBV18 and TRBJ2-7; 7 bases match TRBD1. This CDR3 comprises 13 residues. V was clipped by 8 bases and J by 2 bases; unmatched bases: 6. In germline, CDR1 is KGHSH, CDR2 LQKENI. CDR3 loop: CASSPGTAYEQYF. CDR3 sequence (DNA): TGTGCCAGCAGCCCCGGGACAGCCTACGAGCAGTACTTC.

On this clonotype: A much larger clone differs by one base, so this may be a read error. Given the absence of the conserved phenylalanine or tryptophan at the CDR3 end, a read error is likely. The chain has TRBV5-1 and TRBJ1-5; a possible D gene is TRBD1 (6 bases). Deletions cut 0 bases from V and 6 bases from J, with 13 bases between. CDR3 length: 15 amino acids. The germline gives CDR1 SGHRS, CDR2 YFSETQ. In DNA, the CDR3 is TGCGCCAGCAGCTTGGCAACAGGGCTAGGTCAGCCCCAGCATCTT. This gives the protein CASSLATGLGQPQHL.

This clonotype was detected ten times or more. V and J are TRBV2 and TRBJ1-5; D unresolved. The CDR3 is 14 residues long. Trimming removed 3 bases at V and 3 bases at J, with 9 bases between. The germline V gene encodes CDR1 SNHLY and CDR2 FYNNEI. The DNA for the CDR3 is TGTGCCAGCAGTGACCCCAGGACCAATCAGCCCCAGCATTTT. Translation: CASSDPRTNQPQHF.

Worth noting for this clonotype: This may be a read error, as it is one base from a much larger clone. V usage is TRBV6-2 or TRBV6-3 and J usage is TRBJ2-1; 9 nucleotides line up with TRBD1. J gave up 10 bases and V 8 bases, and 18 bases lay outside the gene matches. The germline gives CDR1 MNHEY, CDR2 SVGEGT. This CDR3 spans 16 amino acids. The CDR3 bases are TGTGCCAGCTTTCTCAGGGGTGGGACAGGGTCCTACGAGCAGTTCTTC. As protein: CASFLRGGTGSYEQFF.

This clonotype has only a few counts. This rearrangement joins TRBV9 to TRBJ2-1, with D perhaps TRBD1 (6 bases). Germline lookup yields CDR1 SGDLS and CDR2 YYNGEE. The length of the CDR3 is 11 residues. V dropped 3 bases and J dropped 14 bases, with 12 bases sitting between them. CDR3 in amino acids: CASSGQGKKFF. The CDR3 nucleotides read TGTGCCAGCAGCGGTCAGGGGAAGAAGTTCTTC.

This clonotype was detected only once. This chain uses TRBV30 with TRBJ1-1; unclear D gene. The CDR3 covers 14 residues. Germline loops: CDR1 GTSNPN, CDR2 SVGIG (reference sequence). Trimming removed 3 bases from V and 2 bases from J, with 13 bases in between. The CDR3 DNA reads TGTGCCTGGAGCACCCTCGGGGTTAACACTGAAGCTTTCTTT. Translated: CAWSTLGVNTEAFF.

This clonotype was detected only a few times. CDR3 amino acids: CASRGTWAFF. CDR3 in DNA: TGTGCCAGCAGAGGAACATGGGCTTTCTTT. The chain carries TRBV2 and TRBJ1-1; D is unclear. The V end was cut by 6 bases, the J end by 11 bases, with 10 bases between. This CDR3 spans 10 amino acids. CDR1 and CDR2 (germline): SNHLY, FYNNEI.

This chain links TRBV4-2 with TRBJ2-3; a weak D match, TRBD2 (7 bases). CDR1 and CDR2 from the germline V gene are LGHNA and YNFKEQ. Trimming stripped 1 base from V and 4 bases from J, with 18 bases between. This CDR3 region has 17 residues. The CDR3, as DNA: TGTGCCAGCAGCCAAGCCCCCGGGGCGGGGGCGGCAGATACGCAGTATTTT. It yields the protein CASSQAPGAGAADTQYF.